This is a list of T cell receptor beta chains from one sample in a study of technical replicates of blood from several donors. Produced via immunoSEQ multiplex PCR; TCRdb's table is partial and in-frame only. The sample consists of about 93,000 clones, 95% of them appearing once. Sequencing input: T cells isolated from PBMCs. The receptors stem from a human donor in good health. CDR3s include the opening cysteine and the closing phenylalanine or tryptophan. Each record gives: J gene, clone size, V gene, CDR3 protein. Clone size is given for some rows only: seen once, a few or many times, or a class if the clone is expanded.

>TRBJ1-1|NA|TRBV11-3
CASSGFGEWGGAFF
>TRBJ2-3|NA|TRBV14
CASSQRTSGVRDTQYF
>TRBJ2-7|NA|TRBV7-9
CASSAGTNEQYF
>TRBJ2-1|NA|TRBV13
CASSLLAESYNEQFF
>TRBJ2-7|NA|TRBV28
CASSLTGGQTYEQYF
>TRBJ1-1|NA|TRBV13
CASSLGSTGSWDTEAFF
>TRBJ1-5|NA|TRBV7-8
CASSLALLRNQPQHF
>TRBJ2-3|NA|TRBV29-1
CSVILAGTDTQYF
>TRBJ1-1|NA|TRBV13
CASSGGAWWDSEAFF
>TRBJ2-2|NA|TRBV4-2
CASSHGLAGGSTGELFF
>TRBJ2-7|NA|TRBV18
CASSPRSLADEQYF
>TRBJ1-1|NA|TRBV5-6
CASSPGMGEAFF
>TRBJ2-3|NA|TRBV4-1
CASSRSGLGTDTQYF
>TRBJ2-7|NA|TRBV6-1
CASTDRGLYEQYF
>TRBJ1-2|NA|TRBV7-8
CASSPYRESNYGYTF
>TRBJ2-2|NA|TRBV7-9
CASSWDSRANTGELFF
>TRBJ1-2|NA|TRBV10-3
CAISESTGLDYTF
>TRBJ2-7|once|TRBV5-1
CASSLSTYGRYEQYF
>TRBJ2-7|NA|TRBV5-4
CASSLVLGDEQYF
>TRBJ1-1|NA|TRBV5-4
CASSFLGGGSAEAFF
>TRBJ2-2|NA|TRBV29-1
CSAGKAGELFF
>TRBJ2-1|once|TRBV28
CASSLNPGVRFF
>TRBJ1-5|NA|TRBV7-6
CASSLEMSARGSNQPQHF
>TRBJ1-5|NA|TRBV1
CTSSQAQQGQGSNQPQHF
>TRBJ1-5|NA|TRBV27
CASSRQGTQPQHF
>TRBJ2-4|NA|TRBV5-4
CASTRTGTESKNIQYF
>TRBJ2-7|NA|TRBV4-1
CASSQGTSGRTDYEQYF
>TRBJ2-1|once|TRBV7-6
CASSRSGAHEQFF
>TRBJ2-2|few|TRBV14
CASSPLLAMKLTGELFF
>TRBJ1-4|NA|TRBV6-6
CASSLTGIGYEKLFF